This T cell receptor beta chain was captured in a study of T-cell reconstitution after alpha-beta-depleted transplantation in children listed by TCRdb under 2016. Regarding the research as a whole: The study quantitatively tracked T-cell immune reconstitution after TCRalphabeta/CD19-depleted allogeneic hematopoietic cell transplantation in children using TCR repertoire profiling.

Taken from cysteine to phenylalanine, the CDR3 has 17 residues. The entry retains the CDR3 DNA only, 51 bases that are in frame from base 1. Per the germline V gene, MNHNS is the CDR1 and SASEGT is the CDR2. Library creation used PCR. Sequencing took place on an Illumina HiSeq 2500. Molecular barcoding was employed in the preparation of TCR libraries, with unique molecular identifiers being used to normalize TCRbeta repertoire quantification. TCRdb took the public reads, trimmed them with fastp at Q25, ran MiXCR for clone calling and kept in-frame beta chains. Every entry covers one CDR3 protein and lists the most common genes and DNA from its rows. The sample data list a few hundred thousand distinct CDR3 sequences, and roughly 13% of these were observed just once. The ten most abundant clones make up around 2.2% of the sample. Regarding this clonotype: Its cognate antigen has yet to be identified. A read error may produce the germline difference seen at one junction end.

Paper-wide results and their limitations: The high TCRbeta diversity at day 60 in some patients was ascribed to recipient T cells and intrathymic progenitors that had survived conditioning. The apparently early alphabetaT-cell count recovery about two months after transplant was reportedly dependent on only several hundred rapidly expanded clones derived from non-depleted graft cells. Over the following months the frequencies of hyperexpanded clones went down, and after one year T-cell counts and TCRbeta diversity were mostly credited to newly produced T cells.

The treatment or condition label on this specimen signifies: allogeneic hematopoietic cell transplantation with graft depleted of TCRalphabeta T cells and CD19 B cells. The children who served as transplant recipients had been given grafts of TCRalphabeta/CD19-depleted allogeneic hematopoietic cells. This receptor was taken from a male patient younger than 18 who had a stem cell transplant for acute myeloid leukemia, so the T cells may come from the graft donor. The sequenced sample was PBMCs, mostly from graft donor cells, obtained 360 days after TCRalphabeta/CD19-depleted stem cell transplant. Here the chain combines TRBV6-1 and TRBJ2-3, and TRBD1 matches 8 of the central bases. The nucleotide sequence is given as TGTGCCAGCAGCCCCTGGACAGGGCGCCCTAGCACAAATACGCAGTATTTT. The resulting protein is CASSPWTGRPSTNTQYF.